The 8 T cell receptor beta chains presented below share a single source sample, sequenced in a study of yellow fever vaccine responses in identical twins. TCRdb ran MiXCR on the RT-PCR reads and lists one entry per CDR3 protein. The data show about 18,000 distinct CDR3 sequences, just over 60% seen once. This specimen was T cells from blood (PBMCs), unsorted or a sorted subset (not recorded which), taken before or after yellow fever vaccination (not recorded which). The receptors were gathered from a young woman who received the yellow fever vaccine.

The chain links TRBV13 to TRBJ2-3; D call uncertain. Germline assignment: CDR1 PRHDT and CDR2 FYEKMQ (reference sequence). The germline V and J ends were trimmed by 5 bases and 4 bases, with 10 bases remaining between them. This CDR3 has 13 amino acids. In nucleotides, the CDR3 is TGTGCCAGCAGCCCCCGAGGCGCAGATACGCAGTATTTT. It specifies CASSPRGADTQYF.

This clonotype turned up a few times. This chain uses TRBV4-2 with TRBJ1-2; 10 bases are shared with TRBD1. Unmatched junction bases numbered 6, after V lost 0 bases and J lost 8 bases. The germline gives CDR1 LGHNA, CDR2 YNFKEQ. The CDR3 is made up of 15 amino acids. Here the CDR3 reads CASSQDPDRGQGYTF. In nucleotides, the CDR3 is TGTGCCAGCAGCCAAGATCCTGACAGGGGGCAAGGCTACACCTTC.

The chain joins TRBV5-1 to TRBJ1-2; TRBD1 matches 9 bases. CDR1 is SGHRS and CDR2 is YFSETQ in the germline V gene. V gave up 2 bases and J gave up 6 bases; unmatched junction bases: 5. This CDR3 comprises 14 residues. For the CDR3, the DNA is TGCGCCAGCAGCTTCCGACAGGGGGGACATGGCTACACCTTC. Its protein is CASSFRQGGHGYTF.

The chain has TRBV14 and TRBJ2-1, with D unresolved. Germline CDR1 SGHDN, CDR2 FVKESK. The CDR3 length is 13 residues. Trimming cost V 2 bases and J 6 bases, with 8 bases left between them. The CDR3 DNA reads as TGTGCCAGCAGCCAATCCGTCGGCAATGAGCAGTTCTTC. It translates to CASSQSVGNEQFF.

CDR3 in amino acids: CASSTGETQYF. CDR3 nucleotide sequence: TGTGCCAGCAGCACTGGGGAGACCCAGTACTTC. This sequence joins TRBV11-1 and TRBJ2-5, with unresolved D. The CDR3 has 11 residues. CDR1 and CDR2 (germline): SGHAT, FQDESV (reference sequence). V lost 5 bases and J lost 5, with 6 bases in between.

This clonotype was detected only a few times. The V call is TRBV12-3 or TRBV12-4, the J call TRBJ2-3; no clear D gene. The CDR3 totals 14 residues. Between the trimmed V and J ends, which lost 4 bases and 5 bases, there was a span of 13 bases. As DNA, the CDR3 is TGTGCCAGCAGTTCGAGCCGGAACGGAGATACGCAGTATTTT. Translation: CASSSSRNGDTQYF.

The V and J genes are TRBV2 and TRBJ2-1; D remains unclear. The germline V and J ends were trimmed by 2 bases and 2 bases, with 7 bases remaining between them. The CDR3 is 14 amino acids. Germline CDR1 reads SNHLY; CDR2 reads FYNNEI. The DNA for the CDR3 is TGTGCCAGCAGTGAAATCGATGCCTACAATGAGCAGTTCTTC. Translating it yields CASSEIDAYNEQFF.

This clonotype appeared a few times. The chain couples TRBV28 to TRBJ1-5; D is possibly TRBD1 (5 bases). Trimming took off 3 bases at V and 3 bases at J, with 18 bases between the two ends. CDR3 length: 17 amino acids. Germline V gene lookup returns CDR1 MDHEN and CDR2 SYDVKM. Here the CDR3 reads CASSFQSGGINNQPQHF. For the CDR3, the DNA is TGTGCCAGCAGTTTCCAATCGGGGGGGATTAACAATCAGCCCCAGCATTTT.